Following are 10 T cell receptor beta chains from one sample sequenced in a study of T cell responses to AZD1222 COVID-19 vaccine. TCRdb's copy holds only in-frame clones and misses some; the assay was immunoSEQ multiplex PCR. The profile covers about 150,000 clones, with 85% to 95% appearing a single time and 1.3% taken by the ten largest. The input for sequencing was peripheral blood, taken on day 0 of AZD1222 vaccination. These receptors were collected from an adult in good health.

This clone has only one observation. The gene calls are TRBV3-1 (or the pseudogene TRBV3-2) and TRBJ2-1; a possible D gene is TRBD2 (5 bases). The CDR3 spans 15 residues. The V gene's germline CDR1 is LGHDT and CDR2 YNNKEL (reference sequence). V lost 2 bases and J 6 bases, leaving 14 bases between the germline ends. The CDR3 spells CASSQRTEMSNEQFF. The CDR3 DNA sequence: TGTGCCAGCAGCCAACGGACTGAAATGAGCAATGAGCAGTTCTTC.

The genes are TRBV28 and TRBJ1-2, with D tentatively TRBD1 (5 bases). This CDR3 has 14 residues. The V gene's germline CDR1 is MDHEN and CDR2 SYDVKM. V lost 4 bases to trimming and J lost 4 bases, with 13 bases between them. The CDR3 loop reads CASSSTGVPYGYTF. For the CDR3, the DNA is TGTGCCAGCAGTTCTACGGGGGTGCCCTATGGCTACACCTTC.

This sequence joins TRBV19 and TRBJ1-2, with D possibly being TRBD1 (6 bases). Germline V gene sequence: CDR1 LNHDA, CDR2 SQIVND (reference sequence). There are 13 residues in the CDR3. The V end lost 7 bases, the J end lost 2 bases, and 11 bases lay between the germline ends. The CDR3 reads CASTQTGNYGYTF. CDR3 bases: TGTGCCAGTACCCAGACAGGAAACTATGGCTACACCTTC.

The rearrangement uses TRBV7-9 and TRBJ2-2; no firm D call. CDR1 and CDR2 from the germline V gene are SEHNR and FQNEAQ (reference sequence). V lost 2 bases and J lost 6, with 4 bases in between. There are 12 residues in the CDR3. The CDR3 DNA reads TGTGCCAGCAGCTTACTCCCCGGGGAGCTGTTTTTT. It encodes CASSLLPGELFF.

This clone was recorded once. The chain employs TRBV3-1 (or the pseudogene TRBV3-2) and TRBJ1-5; possible D gene TRBD1, 5 bases. The CDR3 contains 14 residues. Germline lookup yields CDR1 LGHDT and CDR2 YNNKEL (reference sequence). V lost 0 bases and J 4 bases, leaving 7 bases between the germline ends. The chain's CDR3 is CASSQERGNQPQHF. CDR3 coding DNA: TGTGCCAGCAGCCAAGAAAGGGGTAATCAGCCCCAGCATTTT.

This clone was observed a single time. The chain uses TRBV5-1 and TRBJ1-2; a possible D gene is TRBD1 (5 bases). The CDR3 is made up of 12 amino acids. Germline V lookup: CDR1 SGHRS, CDR2 YFSETQ. Trimming removed 5 bases from V and 3 bases from J, with 8 bases in between. In nucleotides, the CDR3 is TGCGCCAGCAGGTTGACAGACTATGGCTACACCTTC. Protein sequence: CASRLTDYGYTF. The whole variable domain, filled in from reference TRBV5-1 and TRBJ1-2, reads KAGVTQTPRYLIKTRGQQVTLSCSPISGHRSVSWYQQTPGQGLQFLFEYFSETQRNKGNFPGRFSGRQFSNSRSEMNVSTLELGDSALYLCASRLTDYGYTFGSGTRLTVV.

Only one count was recorded for this clone. V and J are TRBV4-2 and TRBJ2-5, with D possibly being TRBD2 (6 bases). The V end was cut by 1 base, the J end by 3 bases, with 9 bases between. Germline-derived CDR1 and CDR2 are LGHNA and YNFKEQ. The CDR3 runs 14 residues. The CDR3 loop reads CASSQVEREETQYF. The CDR3 DNA reads as TGTGCCAGCAGCCAAGTAGAGCGGGAAGAGACCCAGTACTTC.

The rearrangement links TRBV5-5 to TRBJ2-5; TRBD1 matches at 9 bases. The germline V gene has CDR1 SGHKS and CDR2 YYEKEE (reference sequence). This CDR3 is built from 15 residues. V was clipped by 2 bases and J by 5 bases; unmatched bases: 7. Written as DNA, the CDR3 is TGTGCCAGCAGCTTTGAACAGGGGGCCTGGGAGACCCAGTACTTC. It specifies CASSFEQGAWETQYF.

The genes are TRBV3-1 (or the pseudogene TRBV3-2) and TRBJ2-1; 14 bases are shared with TRBD2. The CDR3 has 15 residues. J was trimmed by 7 bases and V by 5 bases; bases with no gene match: 4. Looked up from germline, CDR1 is LGHDT and CDR2 is YNNKEL (reference sequence). The CDR3 sequence is CASSEGLAGANEQFF. The CDR3 coding sequence is TGTGCCAGCAGCGAGGGACTAGCGGGAGCTAATGAGCAGTTCTTC.

The gene calls are TRBV7-9 and TRBJ1-1, with no clear D. Germline V gives CDR1 SEHNR, CDR2 FQNEAQ (reference sequence). The CDR3 runs to 12 residues. Between the trimmed V and J ends, which lost 3 bases and 5 bases, there was a span of 7 bases. The CDR3 here is CASSFGPTEAFF. In nucleotides, the CDR3 is TGTGCCAGCAGCTTCGGCCCTACTGAAGCTTTCTTT.